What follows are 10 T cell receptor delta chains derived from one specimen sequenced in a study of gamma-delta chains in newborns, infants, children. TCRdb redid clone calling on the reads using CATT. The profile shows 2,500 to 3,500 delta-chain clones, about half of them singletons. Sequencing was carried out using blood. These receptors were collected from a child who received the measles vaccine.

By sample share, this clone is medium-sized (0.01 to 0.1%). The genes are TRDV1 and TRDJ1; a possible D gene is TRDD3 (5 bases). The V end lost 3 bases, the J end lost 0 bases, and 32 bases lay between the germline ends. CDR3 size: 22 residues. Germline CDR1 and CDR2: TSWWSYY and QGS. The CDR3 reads CALGDYLRKSRRGVLYTDKLIF. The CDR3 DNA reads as TGTGCTCTTGGGGACTATCTACGTAAGTCCCGGCGGGGGGTTCTCTACACCGATAAACTCATCTTT.

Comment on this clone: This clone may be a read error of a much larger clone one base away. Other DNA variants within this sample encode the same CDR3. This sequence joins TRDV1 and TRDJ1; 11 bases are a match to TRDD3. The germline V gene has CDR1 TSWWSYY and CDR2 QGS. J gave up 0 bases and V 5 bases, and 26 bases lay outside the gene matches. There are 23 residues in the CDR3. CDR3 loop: CALGSPYGYWGIIPIKYTDKLIF. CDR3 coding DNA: TGTGCTCTTGGGTCCCCCTACGGATACTGGGGGATAATTCCTATTAAGTACACCGATAAACTCATCTTT.

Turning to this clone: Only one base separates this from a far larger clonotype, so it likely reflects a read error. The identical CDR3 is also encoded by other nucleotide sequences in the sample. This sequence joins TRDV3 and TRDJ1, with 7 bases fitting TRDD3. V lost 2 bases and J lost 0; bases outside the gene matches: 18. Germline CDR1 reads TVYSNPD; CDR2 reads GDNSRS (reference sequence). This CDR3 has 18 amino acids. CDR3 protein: CAFHPGYWGIVYTDKLIF. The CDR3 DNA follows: TGTGCCTTTCACCCGGGGTACTGGGGTATAGTGTACACCGATAAACTCATCTTT.

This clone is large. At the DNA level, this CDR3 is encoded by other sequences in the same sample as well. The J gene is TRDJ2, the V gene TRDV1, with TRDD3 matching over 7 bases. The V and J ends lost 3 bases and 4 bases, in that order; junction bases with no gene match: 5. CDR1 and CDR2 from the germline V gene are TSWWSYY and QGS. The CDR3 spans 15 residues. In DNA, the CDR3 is TGTGCTCTTGGGGATCCCTACTGGGGGACAGCACAACTCTTCTTT. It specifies CALGDPYWGTAQLFF.

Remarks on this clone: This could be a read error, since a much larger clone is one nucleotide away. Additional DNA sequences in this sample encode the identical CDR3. CDR3 region: CALGELIRLGYKLIF. CDR3 in DNA: TGCGCTCTTGGGGAACTTATCCGATTGGGGTATAAACTCATCTTT. The chain employs TRDV1 and TRDJ1, with D perhaps matching TRDD3 (5 bases). Germline V gives CDR1 TSWWSYY, CDR2 QGS. The CDR3 runs 15 residues.

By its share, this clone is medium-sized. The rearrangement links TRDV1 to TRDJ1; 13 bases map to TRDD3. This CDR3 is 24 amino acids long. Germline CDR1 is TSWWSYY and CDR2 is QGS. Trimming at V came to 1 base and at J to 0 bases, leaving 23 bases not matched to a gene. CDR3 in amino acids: CALGERYPTGTGGYASFYTDKLIF. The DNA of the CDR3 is TGTGCTCTTGGGGAACGTTATCCTACTGGTACTGGGGGATACGCTAGCTTTTACACCGATAAACTCATCTTT.

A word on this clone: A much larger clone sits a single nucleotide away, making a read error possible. In DNA, the CDR3 is TGTGCTCTTGGGGAAGTACTTCCTACTGGGGGATACCGTACCTATTACACCGATAAACTCATCTTT. Translating gives CALGEVLPTGGYRTYYTDKLIF. This rearrangement joins TRDV1 to TRDJ1; 12 bases agree with TRDD3. This CDR3 region has 22 residues. CDR1 is TSWWSYY and CDR2 is QGS in the germline V gene. The junction had 19 bases not matched to a gene; V was cut back by 2 bases and J by 0 bases.

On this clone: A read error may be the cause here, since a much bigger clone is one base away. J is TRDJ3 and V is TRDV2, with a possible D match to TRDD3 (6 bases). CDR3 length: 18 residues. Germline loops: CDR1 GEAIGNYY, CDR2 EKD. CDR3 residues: CACDTVLEPSWGTRQMFF. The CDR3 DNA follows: TGTGCCTGTGACACCGTACTGGAACCCTCCTGGGGCACCCGACAGATGTTTTTC.

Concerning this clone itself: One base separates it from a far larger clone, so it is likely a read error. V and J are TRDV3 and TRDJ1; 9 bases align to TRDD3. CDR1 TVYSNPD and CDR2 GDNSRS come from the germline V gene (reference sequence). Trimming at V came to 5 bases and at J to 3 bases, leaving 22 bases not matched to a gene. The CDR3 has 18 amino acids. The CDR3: CAGFLQCWGMGEADKLIF. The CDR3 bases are TGTGCCGGTTTCCTACAGTGCTGGGGGATGGGGGAGGCCGATAAACTCATCTTT.

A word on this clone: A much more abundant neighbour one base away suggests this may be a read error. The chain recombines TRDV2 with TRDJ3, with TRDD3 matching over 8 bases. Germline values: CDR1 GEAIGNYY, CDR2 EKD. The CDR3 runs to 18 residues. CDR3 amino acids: CACGTDWGPSWDTRQMFF. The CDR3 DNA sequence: TGTGCCTGTGGCACCGACTGGGGGCCGTCCTGGGACACCCGACAGATGTTTTTC.